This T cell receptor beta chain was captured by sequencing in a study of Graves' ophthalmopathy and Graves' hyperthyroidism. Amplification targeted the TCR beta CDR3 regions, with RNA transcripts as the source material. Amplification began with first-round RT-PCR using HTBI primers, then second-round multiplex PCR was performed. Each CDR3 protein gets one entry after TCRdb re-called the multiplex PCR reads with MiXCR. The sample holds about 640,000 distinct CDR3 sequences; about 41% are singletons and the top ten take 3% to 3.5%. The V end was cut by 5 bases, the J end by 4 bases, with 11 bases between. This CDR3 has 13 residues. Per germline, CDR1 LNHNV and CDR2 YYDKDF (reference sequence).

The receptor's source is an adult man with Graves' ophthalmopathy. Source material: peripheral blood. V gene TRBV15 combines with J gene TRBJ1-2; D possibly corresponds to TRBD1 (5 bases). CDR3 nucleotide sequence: TGTGCCACCAGCGTAGGCAGGGCCTATGGCTACACCTTC. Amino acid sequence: CATSVGRAYGYTF.